This TCR beta chain was identified during a study of T cells in Graves' hyperthyroidism and ophthalmopathy. Trimming removed 0 bases from V and 5 bases from J, with 6 bases in between. Germline V gene data show CDR1 as KGHDR and CDR2 as SFDVKD. The CDR3 covers 13 residues. The study's findings and limits: Peripheral blood also featured most of the thyroid clonotypes expanded above 0.001.

It was RNA transcripts that yielded the amplified TCR beta CDR3 regions. TCR CDR3 regions were first amplified by RT-PCR with HTBI primers. One entry per CDR3 protein, called by TCRdb with MiXCR from the multiplex PCR reads. The sample has a few hundred thousand distinct CDR3 sequences, 15% to 20% seen once. This clonotype showed up many times. Antigen: not known. The chain carries TRBV24-1 and TRBJ2-5; D gene unclear. The source material was blood. The clonotype originates from a woman in her thirties or forties with Graves' ophthalmopathy. The CDR3 protein is CATSDLQSETQYF. DNA for the CDR3: TGTGCCACCAGTGATTTGCAATCCGAGACCCAGTACTTC.